The 31 T cell receptor beta chains presented below share a single source sample, sequenced in a study of blood T cell repertoires in COVID-19. The assay was immunoSEQ multiplex PCR, and TCRdb's table has in-frame clones only and misses some. Found here are about 160,000 clones, roughly 80% of them singletons; the top ten hold around 2.7%. The sequencing sample was made of peripheral blood. Source of these receptors: a man aged 65 to 85 with acute or convalescent COVID-19.

The chain uses TRBV10-3 and TRBJ1-3, with D tentatively TRBD1 (5 bases). The CDR3 runs to 12 residues. CDR1 is ENHRY, CDR2 SYGVKD, per germline. The germline V and J ends were trimmed by 10 bases and 3 bases, with 10 bases remaining between them. For the CDR3, the DNA is TGTGCCACTCGGGGGAATGGAAACACCATATATTTT. Its translation: CATRGNGNTIYF.

This sequence joins TRBV28 and TRBJ2-7, with TRBD1 matching over 9 bases. Trimming cost V 6 bases and J 6 bases; bases outside gene matches: 12. The CDR3 is made up of 15 amino acids. CDR1 and CDR2 (germline): MDHEN, SYDVKM. CDR3 DNA sequence: TGTGCCAGCAGCCCGACAGGGGGGGCGTTGGGCGAGCAGTACTTC. Its protein is CASSPTGGALGEQYF.

J is TRBJ1-1 and V is TRBV11-3; TRBD1 matches 8 bases. CDR1 is SGHNT, CDR2 YENEEA, per germline. This CDR3 is 15 amino acids long. V was pared by 5 bases and J by 4 bases, with 9 bases of the junction left unmatched. The CDR3 bases are TGTGCCAGCAGCCCTAACCAGGGGGCGATCACTGAAGCTTTCTTT. It codes for CASSPNQGAITEAFF.

The chain joins TRBV5-1 to TRBJ2-3; 8 bases map to TRBD1. The germline gives CDR1 SGHRS, CDR2 YFSETQ. V was clipped by 10 bases and J by 0 bases; unmatched bases: 7. This CDR3 comprises 14 residues. The CDR3 is CAVGTGSSTDTQYF. The CDR3 DNA reads TGCGCCGTGGGGACAGGATCCAGCACAGATACGCAGTATTTT.

The gene calls are TRBV4-1 and TRBJ1-1; 9 nucleotides match TRBD1. The V segment lost 1 base and the J segment 1 base; nucleotides outside the gene matches: 1. The V gene's germline CDR1 is MGHRA and CDR2 YSYEKL. The CDR3 spans 15 residues. The CDR3 loop is CASSQAGQGNTEAFF. CDR3 nucleotides: TGCGCCAGCAGCCAAGCGGGACAGGGGAACACTGAAGCTTTCTTT.

V gene TRBV5-4 combines with J gene TRBJ2-1, with D tentatively TRBD2 (6 bases). V was trimmed by 5 bases and J by 9 bases, leaving 12 bases between them. The CDR3 extends over 12 amino acids. Germline-derived CDR1 and CDR2 are SGHNT and YYREEE (reference sequence). The CDR3 coding sequence is TGTGCCAGCAGGGGTAGCGGTGTTGAGCAGTTCTTC. The encoded protein is CASRGSGVEQFF.

The CDR3 bases are TGCGCCAGCAGCTTGGCCGTCAGATTGAACACTGAAGCTTTCTTT. Residues: CASSLAVRLNTEAFF. The chain employs TRBV5-1 and TRBJ1-1, with D uncertain. V lost 0 bases to trimming and J lost 0 bases, with 9 bases between them. Per germline, CDR1 SGHRS and CDR2 YFSETQ. This CDR3 spans 15 amino acids.

V and J are TRBV27 and TRBJ2-1, with 10 bases matching TRBD2. CDR1 is MNHEY and CDR2 is SMNVEV in the germline V gene (reference sequence). The CDR3 totals 18 residues. V was clipped by 6 bases and J by 4 bases; unmatched bases: 15. CDR3 DNA sequence: TGTGCCAGCAGCGCGCCCGGGGTGGCTAGCGGGAGTTACAATGAGCAGTTCTTC. It yields the protein CASSAPGVASGSYNEQFF.

V usage is TRBV13 and J usage is TRBJ2-7; D is ambiguous. Germline CDR1 and CDR2: PRHDT and FYEKMQ (reference sequence). The CDR3 is made up of 15 amino acids. V lost 0 bases, J lost 1 base, and 10 bases lay in between. The CDR3 DNA sequence: TGTGCCAGCAGCTTAGGCCTAAGTGGTTCCTACGAGCAGTACTTC. Encoded protein: CASSLGLSGSYEQYF.

The J gene is TRBJ2-1, the V gene TRBV11-3, with 8 bases lining up with TRBD2. After removal of 3 bases from V and 5 bases from J, the junction contained 3 bases not matched to a gene. Looked up from germline, CDR1 is SGHNT and CDR2 is YENEEA. The CDR3 runs 14 residues. CDR3 sequence reads: CASSLSGGHNEQFF. In DNA form, the CDR3 reads TGTGCCAGCAGCTTGTCGGGGGGGCACAATGAGCAGTTCTTC.

This chain connects TRBV9 to TRBJ1-2, with TRBD1 matching 10 bases. There are 16 residues in the CDR3. Germline CDR1 SGDLS, CDR2 YYNGEE. With V trimmed by 4 bases and J by 7 bases, 13 bases remained unmatched. The CDR3 loop reads CASSTAAGQGRGGYTF. The CDR3 DNA reads TGTGCCAGCAGCACCGCAGCGGGACAGGGGAGGGGTGGCTACACCTTC.

The table lists this clone with a few counts. The chain combines TRBV9 with TRBJ1-2, with D unclear. Trimming removed 0 bases from V and 10 bases from J, with 7 bases in between. The length of the CDR3 is 11 residues. Germline loops: CDR1 SGDLS, CDR2 YYNGEE. CDR3 sequence: CASSVAQSYTF. The DNA of the CDR3 is TGTGCCAGCAGCGTAGCCCAGTCCTACACCTTC.

V gene TRBV2 combines with J gene TRBJ2-5; 8 bases match TRBD2. This CDR3 region has 15 residues. The germline V gene encodes CDR1 SNHLY and CDR2 FYNNEI. Unmatched junction bases numbered 8, after V lost 6 bases and J lost 2 bases. CDR3 sequence (DNA): TGTGCCAGCAGCAGCCAACTAGCGGAACAAGAGACCCAGTACTTC. Residues: CASSSQLAEQETQYF.

V and J are TRBV5-5 and TRBJ2-7; possible D gene TRBD1, 5 bases. The CDR3 is 13 residues long. Germline assignment: CDR1 SGHKS and CDR2 YYEKEE (reference sequence). Trimming pared 2 bases from V and 4 bases from J, leaving 10 bases between. This chain's CDR3 is CASSLLRGYEQYF. The CDR3 nucleotides are TGTGCCAGCAGCTTATTAAGGGGTTACGAGCAGTACTTC.

The chain recombines TRBV2 with TRBJ1-1; possibly TRBD1 for D (6 bases). The CDR3 extends over 12 amino acids. CDR1 and CDR2 from the germline V gene are SNHLY and FYNNEI. Trimming removed 8 bases from V and 7 bases from J, with 14 bases in between. This CDR3 reads CASGRTANEAFF. The CDR3 nucleotides are TGTGCCAGCGGAAGGACAGCAAATGAAGCTTTCTTT. Based on the CDR3 plus reference TRBV2 and TRBJ1-1, the full variable domain is EPEVTQTPSHQVTQMGQEVILRCVPISNHLYFYWYRQILGQKVEFLVSFYNNEISEKSEIFDDQFSVERPDGSNFTLKIRSTKLEDSAMYFCASGRTANEAFFGQGTRLTVV.

The chain employs TRBV18 and TRBJ2-5; D not resolved. CDR3 length equals 13 residues. CDR1 and CDR2 from the germline V gene are KGHSH and LQKENI. V shed 3 bases and J shed 2 bases, with 7 bases lying between them. The CDR3 region has the DNA TGTGCCAGCTCACCTATTAATCAAGAGACCCAGTACTTC. Protein product: CASSPINQETQYF.

CDR3 bases: TGTGCCACCAACCTGGGGGGGATCGGGTTTAATAATTCACCCCTCCACTTT. Protein product: CATNLGGIGFNNSPLHF. The V and J genes are TRBV19 and TRBJ1-6; TRBD1 might be the D (5 bases). The length of the CDR3 is 17 residues. The V end was cut by 10 bases, the J end by 5 bases, with 24 bases between. CDR1 is LNHDA, CDR2 SQIVND, per germline (reference sequence).

The chain recombines TRBV11-2 with TRBJ2-5; 8 bases map to TRBD1. In germline, CDR1 is SGHAT, CDR2 FQNNGV. The V gene end was trimmed by 3 bases and the J gene end by 0 bases; junction bases not matched to a gene: 3. This CDR3 has 15 residues. The CDR3 sequence is CASSFPGQDQETQYF. The CDR3 DNA sequence: TGTGCCAGCAGCTTTCCGGGACAGGACCAAGAGACCCAGTACTTC.

CDR3: CASSAGTGPSNQPQHF. CDR3 coding DNA: TGTGCCAGCAGTGCCGGGACAGGGCCCAGCAATCAGCCCCAGCATTTT. The V gene is TRBV6-1, the J gene TRBJ1-5, with TRBD1 matching 9 bases. This CDR3 has 16 amino acids. Trimming removed 4 bases from V and 1 base from J; junction bases left unmatched: 5. Germline V gives CDR1 MNHNS, CDR2 SASEGT.

The chain uses TRBV12-3 or TRBV12-4 and TRBJ2-7; D is perhaps TRBD2 (5 bases). Trimming took 0 bases from V and 2 from J, leaving 5 bases between them. The CDR3 has 13 amino acids. The CDR3 loop reads CASSLAGAYEQYF. DNA for the CDR3: TGTGCCAGCAGTTTAGCGGGAGCCTACGAGCAGTACTTC.

V is TRBV19 and J is TRBJ2-5; 10 positions agree with TRBD2. Looked up from germline, CDR1 is LNHDA and CDR2 is SQIVND (reference sequence). With 3 bases clipped from V and 1 base from J, the junction kept 5 bases outside the gene matches. The CDR3 is made up of 16 amino acids. CDR3 nucleotides: TGTGCCAGTAGTATTGGGTCTAGCGGGGGCCAAGAGACCCAGTACTTC. This sequence encodes CASSIGSSGGQETQYF.

This clone was seen only a few times. The J gene is TRBJ1-1, the V gene TRBV18, with no clear D. Trimming removed 6 bases at V and 0 bases at J, with 14 bases between. Germline CDR1 reads KGHSH; CDR2 reads LQKENI. The CDR3 consists of 15 residues. DNA of the CDR3: TGTGCCAGCTCGCCAACACAAGACATGAACACTGAAGCTTTCTTT. This encodes CASSPTQDMNTEAFF.

The chain combines TRBV6-5 with TRBJ1-6, with 10 bases lining up with TRBD1. Germline V gene data show CDR1 as MNHEY and CDR2 as SVGAGI. J was trimmed by 11 bases and V by 0 bases; bases with no gene match: 4. The CDR3 is 15 residues long. DNA for the CDR3: TGTGCCAGCAGTTACTCGAGGGACAGGGGCCCACCCCTCCACTTT. Protein product: CASSYSRDRGPPLHF.

This clone occurred a few times. The chain joins TRBV19 to TRBJ1-2; no firm D call. With 10 bases removed from V and 7 bases from J, the gap between germline ends came to 13 bases. The length of the CDR3 is 11 residues. From germline, CDR1 is LNHDA and CDR2 SQIVND (reference sequence). CDR3 in DNA: TGTGCCATCGGGAAACCAGGTGGCTACACCTTC. This encodes CAIGKPGGYTF. The complete variable domain, with remaining parts taken from reference TRBV19 and TRBJ1-2, reads DGGITQSPKYLFRKEGQNVTLSCEQNLNHDAMYWYRQDPGQGLRLIYYSQIVNDFQKGDIAEGYSVSREKKESFPLTVTSAQKNPTAFYLCAIGKPGGYTFGSGTRLTVV.

The chain links TRBV3-1 (or the pseudogene TRBV3-2) to TRBJ1-4, with D unclear. V lost 3 bases, J lost 5 bases, and 10 bases lay in between. Per germline, CDR1 LGHDT and CDR2 YNNKEL (reference sequence). The CDR3 length is 14 residues. The CDR3 nucleotides are TGTGCCAGCAGCCAGACTCCTCTCAATGAAAAACTGTTTTTT. This sequence encodes CASSQTPLNEKLFF.

This clone was seen only once. V usage is TRBV18 and J usage is TRBJ2-5, with TRBD2 as a possible D gene (5 bases). V lost 5 bases and J lost 4, with 14 bases in between. CDR1 is KGHSH and CDR2 is LQKENI in the germline V gene. The CDR3 length is 14 residues. CDR3 DNA: TGTGCCAGCTCAAGCGGCAGCTCGGGAGAGACCCAGTACTTC. This gives the protein CASSSGSSGETQYF.

V usage is TRBV4-3 and J usage is TRBJ2-3, with 7 nucleotides matching TRBD2. Germline V CDR1 and CDR2: LGHNA, YSLEER. V lost 1 base to trimming and J lost 6 bases; unmatched junction nucleotides: 4. This CDR3 comprises 14 residues. CDR3 in DNA: TGCGCCAGCAGCCAAGGGGAGGGGTTGGATACGCAGTATTTT. Its translation is CASSQGEGLDTQYF.

This chain links TRBV7-2 with TRBJ2-5; 9 bases map to TRBD2. The CDR3 has 15 amino acids. The V gene end was trimmed by 1 base and the J gene end by 1 base; junction bases not matched to a gene: 1. CDR1 is SGHTA and CDR2 is FQGNSA in the germline V gene. Here the CDR3 DNA reads TGTGCCAGCAGCTTAGTGCGGGGGGGCCAAGAGACCCAGTACTTC. Protein: CASSLVRGGQETQYF.

This clone was seen a handful of times. V usage is TRBV6-2 or TRBV6-3 and J usage is TRBJ2-3; a weak D match, TRBD1 (5 bases). The V gene lost 4 bases and the J gene lost 4 bases, with 12 bases spanning the gap. CDR1 MNHEY and CDR2 SVGEGT come from the germline V gene. This CDR3 contains 14 residues. For the CDR3, the DNA is TGTGCCAGCAGTTTGCGCCAGGGCGCAGATACGCAGTATTTT. It specifies CASSLRQGADTQYF.

The chain recombines TRBV18 with TRBJ1-6, with 7 nucleotides matching TRBD1. V shed 5 bases, J shed 14 bases, and the junction held 6 bases outside the gene matches. This CDR3 is built from 12 residues. The germline CDR1 and CDR2 sequences are KGHSH and LQKENI. The CDR3 DNA sequence: TGTGCCAGCTCAGCAGAGGGGGCATCCCTCCACTTT. Amino acid sequence: CASSAEGASLHF.

The genes are TRBV4-1 and TRBJ2-7, with 10 bases identical to TRBD1. Germline-derived CDR1 and CDR2 are MGHRA and YSYEKL. Germline trimming cut 4 bases from V and 3 bases from J; bases unmatched to any gene: 3. The CDR3 contains 14 residues. CDR3 nucleotides: TGCGCCAGCAGCCCCCGGACAGGGGGCTACGAGCAGTACTTC. The encoded protein is CASSPRTGGYEQYF.